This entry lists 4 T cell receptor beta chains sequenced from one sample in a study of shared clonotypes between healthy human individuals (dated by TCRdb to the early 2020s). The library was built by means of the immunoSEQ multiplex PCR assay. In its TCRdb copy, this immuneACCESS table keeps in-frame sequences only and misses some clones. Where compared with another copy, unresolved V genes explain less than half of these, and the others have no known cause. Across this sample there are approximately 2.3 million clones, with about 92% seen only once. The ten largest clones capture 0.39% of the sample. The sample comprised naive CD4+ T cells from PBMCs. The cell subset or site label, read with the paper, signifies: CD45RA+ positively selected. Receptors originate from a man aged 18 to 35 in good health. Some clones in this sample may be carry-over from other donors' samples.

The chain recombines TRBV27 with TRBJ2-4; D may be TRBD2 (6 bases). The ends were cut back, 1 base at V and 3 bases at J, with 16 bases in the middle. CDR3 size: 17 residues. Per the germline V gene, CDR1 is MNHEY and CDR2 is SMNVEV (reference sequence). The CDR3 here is CASSLFNGGGGKNIQYF. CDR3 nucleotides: TGTGCCAGCAGTTTATTCAACGGGGGTGGGGGCAAAAACATTCAGTACTTC.

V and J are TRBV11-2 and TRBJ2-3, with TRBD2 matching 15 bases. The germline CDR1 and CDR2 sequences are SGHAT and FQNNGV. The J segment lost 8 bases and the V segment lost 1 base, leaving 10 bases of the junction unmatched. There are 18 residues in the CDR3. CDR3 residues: CASSLVPGLAGGVGTQYF. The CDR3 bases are TGTGCCAGCAGCTTAGTACCGGGACTAGCGGGAGGAGTAGGTACGCAGTATTTT.

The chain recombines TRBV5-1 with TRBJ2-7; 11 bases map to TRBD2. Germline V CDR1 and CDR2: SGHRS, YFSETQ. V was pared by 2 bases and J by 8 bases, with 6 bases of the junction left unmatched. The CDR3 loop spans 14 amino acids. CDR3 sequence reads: CASSFGTSGDQQYF. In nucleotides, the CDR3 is TGCGCCAGCAGCTTCGGGACTAGCGGAGACCAGCAGTACTTC.

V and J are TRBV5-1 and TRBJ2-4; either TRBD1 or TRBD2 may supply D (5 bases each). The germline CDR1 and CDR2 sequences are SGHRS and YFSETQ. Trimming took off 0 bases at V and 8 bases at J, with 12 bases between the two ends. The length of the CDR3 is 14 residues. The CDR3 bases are TGCGCCAGCAGCTTGGGGCCGGGACGGGACATTCAGTACTTC. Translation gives CASSLGPGRDIQYF.